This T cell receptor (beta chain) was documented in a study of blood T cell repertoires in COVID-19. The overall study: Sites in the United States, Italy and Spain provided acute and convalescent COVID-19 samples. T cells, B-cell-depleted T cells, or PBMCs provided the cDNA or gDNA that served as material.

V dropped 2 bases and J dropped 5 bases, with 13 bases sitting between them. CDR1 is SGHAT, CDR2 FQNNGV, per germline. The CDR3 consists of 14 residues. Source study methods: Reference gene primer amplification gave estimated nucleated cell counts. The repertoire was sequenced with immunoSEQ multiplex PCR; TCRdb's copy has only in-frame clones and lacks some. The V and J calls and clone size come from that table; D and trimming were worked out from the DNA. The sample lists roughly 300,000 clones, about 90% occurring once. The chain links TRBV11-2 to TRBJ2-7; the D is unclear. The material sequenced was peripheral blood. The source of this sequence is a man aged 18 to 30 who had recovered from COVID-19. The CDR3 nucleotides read TGTGCCAGCAGCTTAAGGCTCGAGGCCCACGAGCAGTACTTC. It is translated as CASSLRLEAHEQYF.